This is a list of T cell receptor beta chains from one sample in a study of CD8 T cells in ankylosing spondylitis. TCRdb passed the 5' RACE reads through MiXCR, listing each CDR3 protein once. The sample includes fewer than 130,000 distinct CDR3 sequences, approximately 25% of them seen just once. Specimen: synovial fluid, either unsorted or a sorted T cell fraction (not recorded which). These receptors came from a male donor with ankylosing spondylitis. Both conserved end residues are part of each CDR3. The D gene is left open where the match is weak. A row's size may be missing; if present it is once, few, many or a size class.

D gene,V gene,J gene,CDR3 length,clone size,CDR3 DNA,CDR3 protein
-,TRBV10-3,TRBJ2-1,12,many,TGTGCCATCATGGCGCTTGGTGGTGAGCAGTTCTTC,CAIMALGGEQFF
TRBD2,TRBV4-2,TRBJ2-3,15,-,TGTGCCAGCAGCCAACCTAGCGGGAGATCAGATACGCAGTATTTT,CASSQPSGRSDTQYF
-,TRBV10-2,TRBJ2-1,15,-,TGCGCCAGCAGTCCCCTTCCCGGGACGGGGAATGAGCAGTTCTTC,CASSPLPGTGNEQFF
-,TRBV10-3,TRBJ1-4,12,-,TGTGCCATCAAAAATCCGGGTGAAAAACTGTTTTTT,CAIKNPGEKLFF
-,TRBV7-2,TRBJ2-4,17,-,TGTGCCAGCAGCCTGAGGGAGGCGACCCTAGCCAAAAACATTCAGTACTTC,CASSLREATLAKNIQYF
-,TRBV4-2,TRBJ1-2,14,-,TGTGCCAGCAGCCAAGATACCCAGGGCCGGAGCTACACCTTC,CASSQDTQGRSYTF
TRBD2,TRBV20-1,TRBJ2-1,14,-,TGCAGTGCTCCCCTTGGCGGGAGAGGCGATGAGCAGTTCTTC,CSAPLGGRGDEQFF
-,TRBV6-6,TRBJ2-3,12,-,TGTGCCAGCAGTCCAATGGGGGATACGCAGTATTTT,CASSPMGDTQYF
TRBD1,TRBV7-2,TRBJ1-6,16,few,TGTGCCAGCAGCCCTCAGTACAGGGGGTATAATTCACCCCTCCACTTT,CASSPQYRGYNSPLHF
-,TRBV10-3,TRBJ2-3,14,few,TGTGCCATCACCGGGGAGGAAAGCACAGATACGCAGTATTTT,CAITGEESTDTQYF
-,TRBV7-8,TRBJ1-2,15,-,TGTGCCAGCAGCTTAGGCGACAGGATGGGATATGGCTACACCTTC,CASSLGDRMGYGYTF
TRBD2,TRBV29-1,TRBJ2-4,18,many,TGCAGCGTTGAAGCCCACCCGGGGAGCGGGAGTGCCAAAAACATTCAGTACTTC,CSVEAHPGSGSAKNIQYF
-,TRBV20-1,TRBJ1-6,13,-,TGCAGTGCCATGACAGAGGCGGGTTCACCCCTCCACTTT,CSAMTEAGSPLHF
TRBD1,TRBV9,TRBJ2-1,15,once,TGTGCCAGCAGCGTAGAGGGGGCCTCCTACAATGAGCAGTTCTTC,CASSVEGASYNEQFF
-,TRBV11-2,TRBJ2-4,13,-,TGTGCCAGCAGCTTAGGGTCCCAAGGCATTCAGTACTTC,CASSLGSQGIQYF
-,TRBV7-2,TRBJ1-5,13,many,TGTGCCAGCAGCTTACAGGGTTTGGCGCCCCAGCATTTT,CASSLQGLAPQHF
TRBD2,TRBV29-1,TRBJ2-3,15,many,TGCAGCGCCTTGAAGGCGGGAGGACACACAGATACGCAGTATTTT,CSALKAGGHTDTQYF
-,TRBV2,TRBJ2-3,14,-,TGTGCCAGCAGTGTTCGCGGGACTGTAAATACGCAGTATTTT,CASSVRGTVNTQYF
-,TRBV6-5,TRBJ1-4,14,-,TGTGCCAGCAGTAACCGGGACCGTAATGAAAAACTGTTTTTT,CASSNRDRNEKLFF
-,TRBV28,TRBJ1-2,12,-,TGTGCCAGCAGCTCCATTGGCCTTGGCTACACCTTC,CASSSIGLGYTF
TRBD1,TRBV10-2,TRBJ2-5,14,few,TGCGCCAGATTCTCGGGACAGGCTATAGAGACCCAGTACTTC,CARFSGQAIETQYF
TRBD1,TRBV12-3/TRBV12-4,TRBJ1-6,15,many,TGTGCCAGCAGTTTTCAGACAGGGCGGAATTCACCCCTCCACTTT,CASSFQTGRNSPLHF
TRBD2,TRBV4-1,TRBJ2-1,16,many,TGCGCCAGCAGCCGCAGGACTAGCGGGTCAAACAATGAGCAGTTCTTC,CASSRRTSGSNNEQFF
TRBD1,TRBV20-1,TRBJ1-5,14,-,TGCAGTGCTGATCCGGGACAGGGCAATCAGCCCCAGCATTTT,CSADPGQGNQPQHF
TRBD1,TRBV5-1,TRBJ2-5,14,-,TGCGCCAGCAGCCTCGGGACAGATCAAGAGACCCAGTACTTC,CASSLGTDQETQYF
TRBD1,TRBV12-3/TRBV12-4,TRBJ2-5,16,-,TGTGCCAGCAGCTGGGGACAGAATAAACGGGTGGAGACCCAGTACTTC,CASSWGQNKRVETQYF
-,TRBV4-2,TRBJ2-1,18,few,TGTGCCAGCAGCCAAGCCGCGGCGGCCCTGAGCTCCTACAATGAGCAGTTCTTC,CASSQAAAALSSYNEQFF
TRBD1,TRBV5-1,TRBJ2-1,14,many,TGCGCCAGCAGCTTTTTCGGGACAGGGGATGAGCAGTTCTTC,CASSFFGTGDEQFF